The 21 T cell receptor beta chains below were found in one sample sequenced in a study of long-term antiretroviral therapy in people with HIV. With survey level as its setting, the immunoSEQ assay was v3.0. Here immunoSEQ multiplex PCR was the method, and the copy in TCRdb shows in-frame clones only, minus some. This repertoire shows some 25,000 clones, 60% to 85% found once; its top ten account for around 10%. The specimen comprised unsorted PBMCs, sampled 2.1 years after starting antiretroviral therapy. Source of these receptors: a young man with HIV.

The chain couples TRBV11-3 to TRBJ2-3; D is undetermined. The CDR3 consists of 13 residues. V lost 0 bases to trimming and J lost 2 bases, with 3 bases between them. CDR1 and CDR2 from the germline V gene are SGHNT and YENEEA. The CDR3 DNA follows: TGTGCCAGCAGCTTAGAGGACACAGATACGCAGTATTTT. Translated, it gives CASSLEDTDTQYF.

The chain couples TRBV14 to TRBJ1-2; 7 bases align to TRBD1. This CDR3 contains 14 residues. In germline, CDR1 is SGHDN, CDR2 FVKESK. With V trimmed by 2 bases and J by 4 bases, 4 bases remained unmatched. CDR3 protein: CASSQLGDSYGYTF. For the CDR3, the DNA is TGTGCCAGCAGCCAACTGGGGGACAGCTATGGCTACACCTTC.

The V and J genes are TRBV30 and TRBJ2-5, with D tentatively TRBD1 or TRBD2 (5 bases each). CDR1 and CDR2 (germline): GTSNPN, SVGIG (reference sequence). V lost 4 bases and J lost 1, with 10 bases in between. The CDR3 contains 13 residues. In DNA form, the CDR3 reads TGTGCCTGGACCACCGGGGCCCAAGAGACCCAGTACTTC. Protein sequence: CAWTTGAQETQYF.

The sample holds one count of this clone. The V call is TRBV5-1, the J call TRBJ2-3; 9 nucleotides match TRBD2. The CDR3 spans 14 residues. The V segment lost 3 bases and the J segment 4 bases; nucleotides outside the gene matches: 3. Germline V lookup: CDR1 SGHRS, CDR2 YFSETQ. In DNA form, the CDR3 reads TGCGCCAGCAGCTATGTAGCGGGGGCAGATACGCAGTATTTT. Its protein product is CASSYVAGADTQYF. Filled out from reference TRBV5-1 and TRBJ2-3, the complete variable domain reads KAGVTQTPRYLIKTRGQQVTLSCSPISGHRSVSWYQQTPGQGLQFLFEYFSETQRNKGNFPGRFSGRQFSNSRSEMNVSTLELGDSALYLCASSYVAGADTQYFGPGTRLTVL.

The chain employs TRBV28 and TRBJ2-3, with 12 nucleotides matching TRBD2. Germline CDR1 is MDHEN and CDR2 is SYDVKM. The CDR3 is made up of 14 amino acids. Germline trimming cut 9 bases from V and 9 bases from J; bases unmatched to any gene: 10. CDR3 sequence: CASSSGRAPRTQYF. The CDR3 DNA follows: TGTGCCAGTTCTAGCGGGAGGGCCCCTAGGACGCAGTATTTT.

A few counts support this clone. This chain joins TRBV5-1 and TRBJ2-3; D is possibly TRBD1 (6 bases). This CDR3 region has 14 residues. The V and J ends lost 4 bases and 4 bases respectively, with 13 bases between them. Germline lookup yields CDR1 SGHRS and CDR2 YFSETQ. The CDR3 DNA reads TGCGCCAGCAGCCTGGTTAAGGGGGCAGATACGCAGTATTTT. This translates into CASSLVKGADTQYF.

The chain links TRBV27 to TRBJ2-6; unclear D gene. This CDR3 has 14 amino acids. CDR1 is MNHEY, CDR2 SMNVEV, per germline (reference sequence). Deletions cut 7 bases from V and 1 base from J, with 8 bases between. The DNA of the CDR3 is TGTGCCAGCAAAGGCAGGTCTGGGGCCAACGTCCTGACTTTC. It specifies CASKGRSGANVLTF.

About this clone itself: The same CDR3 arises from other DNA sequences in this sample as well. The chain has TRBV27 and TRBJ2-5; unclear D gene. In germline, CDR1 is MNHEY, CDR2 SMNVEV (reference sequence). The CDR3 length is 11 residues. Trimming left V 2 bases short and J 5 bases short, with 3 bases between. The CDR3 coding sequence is TGTGCCAGCAGTTTAGGGGAGACCCAGTACTTC. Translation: CASSLGETQYF.

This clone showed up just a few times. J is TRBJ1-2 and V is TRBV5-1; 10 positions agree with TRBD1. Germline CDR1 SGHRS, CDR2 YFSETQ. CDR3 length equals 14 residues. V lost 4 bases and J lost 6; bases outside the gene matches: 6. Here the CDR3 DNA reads TGCGCCAGCAGCCGACAGGGGGCTGGGGATGGCTACACCTTC. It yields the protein CASSRQGAGDGYTF.

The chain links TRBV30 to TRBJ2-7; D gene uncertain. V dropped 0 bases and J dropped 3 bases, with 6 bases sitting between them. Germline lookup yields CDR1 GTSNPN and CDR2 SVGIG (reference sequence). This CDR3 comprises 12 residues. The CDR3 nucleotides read TGTGCCTGGAGTGTATCCGACTACGAGCAGTACTTC. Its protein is CAWSVSDYEQYF.

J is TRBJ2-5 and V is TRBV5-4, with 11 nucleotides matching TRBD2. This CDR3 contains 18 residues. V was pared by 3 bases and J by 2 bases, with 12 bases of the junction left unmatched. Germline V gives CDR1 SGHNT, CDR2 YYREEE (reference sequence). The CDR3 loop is CASSSPLLAGVGQETQYF. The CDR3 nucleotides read TGTGCCAGCAGCTCACCGCTACTAGCGGGAGTTGGTCAAGAGACCCAGTACTTC. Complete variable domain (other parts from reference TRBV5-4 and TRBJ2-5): ETGVTQSPTHLIKTRGQQVTLRCSSQSGHNTVSWYQQALGQGPQFIFQYYREEENGRGNFPPRFSGLQFPNYSSELNVNALELDDSALYLCASSSPLLAGVGQETQYFGPGTRLLVL.

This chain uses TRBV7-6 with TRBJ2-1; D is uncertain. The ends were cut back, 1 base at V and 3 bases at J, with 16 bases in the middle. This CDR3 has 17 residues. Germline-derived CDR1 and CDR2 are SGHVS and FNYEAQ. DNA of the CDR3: TGTGCCAGCAGCTTAGGCGGTAACGCTAACGACTACAATGAGCAGTTCTTC. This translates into CASSLGGNANDYNEQFF.

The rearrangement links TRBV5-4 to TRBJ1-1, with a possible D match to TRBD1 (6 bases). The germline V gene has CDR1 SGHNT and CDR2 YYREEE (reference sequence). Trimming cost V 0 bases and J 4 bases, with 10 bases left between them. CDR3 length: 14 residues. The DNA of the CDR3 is TGTGCCAGCAGCTTGGAGGTCAGGGGCACTGAAGCTTTCTTT. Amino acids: CASSLEVRGTEAFF.

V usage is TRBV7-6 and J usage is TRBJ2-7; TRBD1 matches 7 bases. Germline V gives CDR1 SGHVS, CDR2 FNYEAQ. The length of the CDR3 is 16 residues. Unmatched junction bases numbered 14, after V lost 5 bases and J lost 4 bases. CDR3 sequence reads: CASSPRPFDRVYEQYF. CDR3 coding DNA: TGTGCCAGCAGCCCGCGTCCCTTCGACAGGGTATACGAGCAGTACTTC.

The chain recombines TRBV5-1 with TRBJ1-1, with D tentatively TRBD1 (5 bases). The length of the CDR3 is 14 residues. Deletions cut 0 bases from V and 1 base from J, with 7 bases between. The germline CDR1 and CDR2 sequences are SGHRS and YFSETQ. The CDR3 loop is CASSLEGENTEAFF. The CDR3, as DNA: TGCGCCAGCAGCTTGGAAGGGGAGAACACTGAAGCTTTCTTT.

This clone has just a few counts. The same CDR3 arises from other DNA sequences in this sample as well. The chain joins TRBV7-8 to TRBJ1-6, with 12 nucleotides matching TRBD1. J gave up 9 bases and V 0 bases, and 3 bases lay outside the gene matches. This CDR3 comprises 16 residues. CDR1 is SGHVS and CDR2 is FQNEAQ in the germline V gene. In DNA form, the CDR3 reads TGTGCCAGCAGCTTAGCATCGGGACAGGGGGCTTCACCCCTCCACTTT. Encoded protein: CASSLASGQGASPLHF. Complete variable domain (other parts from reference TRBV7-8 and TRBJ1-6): GAGVSQSPRYKVAKRGQDVALRCDPISGHVSLFWYQQALGQGPEFLTYFQNEAQLDKSGLPSDRFFAERPEGSVSTLKIQRTQQEDSAVYLCASSLASGQGASPLHFGNGTRLTVT.

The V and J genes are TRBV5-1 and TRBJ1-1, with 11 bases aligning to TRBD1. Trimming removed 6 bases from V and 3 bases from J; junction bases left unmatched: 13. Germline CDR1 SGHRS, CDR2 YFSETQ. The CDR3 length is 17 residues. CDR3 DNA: TGCGCCAGCACCACCCGGACAGGGGGCGGAAGGGACACTGAAGCTTTCTTT. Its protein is CASTTRTGGGRDTEAFF.

CDR3 residues: CASSLGSTDTQYF. Here the CDR3 DNA reads TGTGCCAGCAGCTTGGGGAGCACAGATACGCAGTATTTT. V and J are TRBV5-4 and TRBJ2-3; D is uncertain. CDR1 is SGHNT, CDR2 YYREEE, per germline (reference sequence). CDR3 length equals 13 residues. Between the trimmed V and J ends, which lost 0 bases and 0 bases, there was a span of 2 bases.

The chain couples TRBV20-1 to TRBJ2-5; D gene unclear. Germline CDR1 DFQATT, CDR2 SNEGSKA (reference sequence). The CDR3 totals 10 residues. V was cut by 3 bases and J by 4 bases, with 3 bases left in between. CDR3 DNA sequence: TGCAGTGCTAGGCGAGAGACCCAGTACTTC. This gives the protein CSARRETQYF.

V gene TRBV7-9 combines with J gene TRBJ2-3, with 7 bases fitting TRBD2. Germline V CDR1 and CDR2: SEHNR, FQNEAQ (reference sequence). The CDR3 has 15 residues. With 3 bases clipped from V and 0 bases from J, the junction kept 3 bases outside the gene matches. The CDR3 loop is CASSFGGGSTDTQYF. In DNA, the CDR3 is TGTGCCAGCAGCTTTGGCGGGGGAAGCACAGATACGCAGTATTTT.

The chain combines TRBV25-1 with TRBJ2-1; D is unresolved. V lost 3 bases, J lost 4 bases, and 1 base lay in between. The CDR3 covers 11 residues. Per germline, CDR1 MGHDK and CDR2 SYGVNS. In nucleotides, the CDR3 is TGTGCCAGCAGTGAGTACAATGAGCAGTTCTTC. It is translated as CASSEYNEQFF.